The 3 T cell receptor beta chains listed next were all sequenced from one sample in a study of T cell responses to AZD1222 COVID-19 vaccine. Assay used: immunoSEQ multiplex PCR; TCRdb lists only in-frame clones, some missing. The data show about 100,000 clones, with more than 75% seen just once and 4% to 5% held by the top ten. The source material was peripheral blood, sampled on day 0 of MenACWY control vaccination. These receptors all stem from an adult in good health.

V and J are TRBV28 and TRBJ1-6; 8 bases line up with TRBD1. The V gene end was trimmed by 5 bases and the J gene end by 9 bases; junction bases not matched to a gene: 9. The CDR3 has 15 residues. Germline loops: CDR1 MDHEN, CDR2 SYDVKM. In DNA, the CDR3 is TGTGCCAGCAGTCCGGGGACAGGTTTGGGTTCACCCCTCCACTTT. Its translation is CASSPGTGLGSPLHF.

Written as DNA, the CDR3 is TGTGCCAGCAGCCGGGGACAGGGGAATTCACCCCTCCACTTT. It codes for CASSRGQGNSPLHF. This chain uses TRBV11-1 with TRBJ1-6; 10 nucleotides align to TRBD1. This CDR3 comprises 14 residues. Unmatched junction bases numbered 2, after V lost 5 bases and J lost 7 bases. Per the germline V gene, CDR1 is SGHAT and CDR2 is FQDESV (reference sequence).

J is TRBJ2-7 and V is TRBV28, with D uncertain. The CDR3 is 16 residues long. The V gene lost 5 bases and the J gene lost 3 bases, with 20 bases spanning the gap. Germline V CDR1 and CDR2: MDHEN, SYDVKM. The CDR3 loop is CASSPPGWGNRYEQYF. CDR3 DNA sequence: TGTGCCAGCAGTCCTCCAGGTTGGGGTAACCGCTACGAGCAGTACTTC.